The present T cell receptor (beta chain) was sequenced within a study of shared clonotypes between healthy human individuals. Study context: Per-donor plates numbered three CD4 naive, three CD4 memory, two CD8 naive and one CD8 memory.

TCRdb keeps only in-frame clones here, not all; method: immunoSEQ multiplex PCR. The table records a few million clones, about nine tenths of them present only once. The CDR3 extends over 13 amino acids. CDR1 is MNHEY, CDR2 SVGAGI, per germline. V lost 2 bases and J lost 7, with 8 bases in between. The study, taken as a whole, reports: Among a handful of donors, roughly 5% of naive CD4 clonotypes were found in common.

This clone was detected a few times. Its antigen is unknown. V is TRBV6-5 and J is TRBJ2-2; no firm D call. What was sequenced was naive CD4+ T cells from PBMCs. The subset: CD45RA+ positively selected. The sequence was obtained from a man aged 18 to 29 in good health. Some clones in this sample may be carry-over from other donors' samples. DNA of the CDR3: TGTGCCAGCAGTTACGTTGGTATCGGGGAGCTGTTTTTT. Translation gives CASSYVGIGELFF.